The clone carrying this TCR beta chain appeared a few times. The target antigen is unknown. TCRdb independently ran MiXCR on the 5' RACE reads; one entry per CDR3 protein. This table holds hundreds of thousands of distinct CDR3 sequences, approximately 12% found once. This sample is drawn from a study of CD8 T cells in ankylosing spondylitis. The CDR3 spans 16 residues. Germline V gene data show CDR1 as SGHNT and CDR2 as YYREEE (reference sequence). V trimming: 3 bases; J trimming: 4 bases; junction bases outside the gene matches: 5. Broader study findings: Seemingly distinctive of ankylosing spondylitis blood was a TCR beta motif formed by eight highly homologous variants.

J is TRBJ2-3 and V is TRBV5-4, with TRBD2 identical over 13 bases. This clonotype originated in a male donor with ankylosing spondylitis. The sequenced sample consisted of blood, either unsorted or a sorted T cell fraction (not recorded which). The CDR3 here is CASSSGLAGVADTQYF. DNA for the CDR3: TGTGCCAGCAGCTCCGGACTAGCGGGAGTTGCAGATACGCAGTATTTT.